A selection of T cell receptor beta chains follows, all from one sample in a study of shared clonotypes between healthy human individuals. Sequenced by immunoSEQ multiplex PCR; TCRdb stores in-frame clones only, minus some. The sample yields approximately 1,000,000 clones, more than 75% seen once. What was sequenced was memory CD4+ T cells from PBMCs. The receptors originated from a young man in good health. Some clones in this sample may be carry-over from other donors' samples. CDR3s include the opening cysteine and the closing phenylalanine or tryptophan. The order of the fields is clone size, D gene, V gene, J gene, CDR3 protein, CDR3 DNA. A D gene is named only where the DNA matches it firmly. Rows give clone size only sometimes, using once, few, many, or a class for an expanded clone.

abundance: -
d_gene: TRBD2
v_gene: TRBV19
j_gene: TRBJ2-1
CDR3aa: CASSMHTSGRARVKNEQFF
CDR3nt: TGTGCCAGTAGTATGCACACTAGCGGGAGGGCTAGAGTTAAGAATGAGCAGTTCTTC

abundance: once
d_gene: TRBD1
v_gene: TRBV5-1
j_gene: TRBJ1-1
CDR3aa: CASSPWSGAQGVEAEAFF
CDR3nt: TGCGCCAGCAGCCCCTGGAGCGGTGCACAGGGGGTAGAGGCTGAAGCTTTCTTT

abundance: few
d_gene: TRBD1
v_gene: TRBV9
j_gene: TRBJ2-7
CDR3aa: CASSVEGQGSDEQYF
CDR3nt: TGTGCCAGCAGCGTAGAGGGACAGGGGTCGGACGAGCAGTACTTC

abundance: -
d_gene: TRBD2
v_gene: TRBV7-3
j_gene: TRBJ2-3
CDR3aa: CASSSASGDTQYF
CDR3nt: TGTGCCAGCAGCTCGGCTAGCGGAGATACGCAGTATTTT

abundance: few
d_gene: TRBD1
v_gene: TRBV5-1
j_gene: TRBJ2-7
CDR3aa: CASSRSTSGQGKGYEQYF
CDR3nt: TGCGCCAGCAGCCGTTCCACCTCGGGACAGGGGAAGGGGTACGAGCAGTACTTC

abundance: -
d_gene: -
v_gene: TRBV2
j_gene: TRBJ2-3
CDR3aa: CASKYQGSPDTQYF
CDR3nt: TGTGCCAGCAAGTATCAGGGAAGCCCAGATACGCAGTATTTT

abundance: few
d_gene: -
v_gene: TRBV15
j_gene: TRBJ2-1
CDR3aa: CATSRGYNEQFF
CDR3nt: TGTGCCACCAGCAGAGGCTACAATGAGCAGTTCTTC

abundance: -
d_gene: -
v_gene: TRBV5-1
j_gene: TRBJ2-7
CDR3aa: CASSLARGESYEQYF
CDR3nt: TGCGCCAGCAGCTTGGCCAGGGGGGAGTCCTACGAGCAGTACTTC

abundance: -
d_gene: -
v_gene: TRBV28
j_gene: TRBJ2-1
CDR3aa: CASSTRRHNEQFF
CDR3nt: TGTGCCAGCAGTACTAGGCGACACAATGAGCAGTTCTTC

abundance: -
d_gene: -
v_gene: TRBV19
j_gene: TRBJ2-7
CDR3aa: CASTDHSSSYEQYF
CDR3nt: TGTGCCAGTACGGATCACTCAAGCTCCTACGAGCAGTACTTC

abundance: -
d_gene: TRBD1
v_gene: TRBV6-6
j_gene: TRBJ1-1
CDR3aa: CASSQDRLSTEAFF
CDR3nt: TGTGCCAGCAGTCAGGACAGGCTGTCCACTGAAGCTTTCTTT

abundance: -
d_gene: TRBD1
v_gene: TRBV15
j_gene: TRBJ1-2
CDR3aa: CATSRPGQGYGYTF
CDR3nt: TGTGCCACCAGCAGGCCTGGACAGGGCTATGGCTACACCTTC

abundance: -
d_gene: -
v_gene: TRBV14
j_gene: TRBJ2-4
CDR3aa: CASSQKGYKNIQYF
CDR3nt: TGTGCCAGCAGCCAGAAAGGCTACAAAAACATTCAGTACTTC

abundance: few
d_gene: -
v_gene: TRBV25-1
j_gene: TRBJ1-1
CDR3aa: CASSEGSQNTEAFF
CDR3nt: TGTGCCAGCAGCGAAGGGTCTCAGAACACTGAAGCTTTCTTT

abundance: -
d_gene: -
v_gene: TRBV2
j_gene: TRBJ2-5
CDR3aa: CASSVEEETQYF
CDR3nt: TGTGCCAGCAGTGTCGAAGAAGAGACCCAGTACTTC

abundance: -
d_gene: -
v_gene: TRBV28
j_gene: TRBJ2-1
CDR3aa: CASRGRTSNEQFF
CDR3nt: TGTGCCAGCAGAGGCCGAACGAGCAATGAGCAGTTCTTC

abundance: -
d_gene: -
v_gene: TRBV5-1
j_gene: TRBJ2-1
CDR3aa: CASSLEASSSYNEQFF
CDR3nt: TGCGCCAGCAGCTTGGAGGCCTCGAGCTCCTACAATGAGCAGTTCTTC

abundance: -
d_gene: TRBD1
v_gene: TRBV7-9
j_gene: TRBJ1-1
CDR3aa: CASSTGQVTNTEAFF
CDR3nt: TGTGCCAGCAGCACGGGACAGGTGACGAACACTGAAGCTTTCTTT

abundance: -
d_gene: TRBD1
v_gene: TRBV6-1
j_gene: TRBJ1-1
CDR3aa: CASSGDRARAFF
CDR3nt: TGTGCCAGCAGTGGGGACAGGGCTCGAGCTTTCTTT

abundance: few
d_gene: -
v_gene: TRBV28
j_gene: TRBJ2-1
CDR3aa: CASSINRASSYNEQFF
CDR3nt: TGTGCCAGCAGTATCAACAGGGCTAGCTCCTACAATGAGCAGTTCTTC

abundance: -
d_gene: TRBD1
v_gene: TRBV7-9
j_gene: TRBJ2-7
CDR3aa: CASSLYRGYEQYF
CDR3nt: TGTGCCAGCAGCTTATACAGGGGCTACGAGCAGTACTTC

abundance: -
d_gene: TRBD2
v_gene: TRBV6-1
j_gene: TRBJ2-2
CDR3aa: CASSEIWRVGTIAGELFF
CDR3nt: TGTGCCAGCAGTGAAATTTGGAGGGTAGGGACTATCGCCGGGGAGCTGTTTTTT

abundance: -
d_gene: TRBD1
v_gene: TRBV5-1
j_gene: TRBJ2-7
CDR3aa: CASKVGDRAYEQYF
CDR3nt: TGCGCCAGCAAGGTAGGGGACAGGGCTTACGAGCAGTACTTC

abundance: -
d_gene: TRBD1
v_gene: TRBV7-2
j_gene: TRBJ1-1
CDR3aa: CASSPQGARTEAFF
CDR3nt: TGTGCCAGCAGCCCACAGGGGGCACGGACTGAAGCTTTCTTT

abundance: -
d_gene: -
v_gene: TRBV28
j_gene: TRBJ1-1
CDR3aa: CASSGPRGRGTEAFF
CDR3nt: TGTGCCAGCAGCGGGCCCCGAGGGAGAGGTACTGAAGCTTTCTTT

abundance: few
d_gene: TRBD1
v_gene: TRBV5-8
j_gene: TRBJ2-1
CDR3aa: CASSFGQGAAYNEQFF
CDR3nt: TGTGCCAGCAGCTTCGGACAGGGAGCGGCATACAATGAGCAGTTCTTC

abundance: -
d_gene: TRBD2
v_gene: TRBV6-1
j_gene: TRBJ2-5
CDR3aa: CASSASGSGETQYF
CDR3nt: TGTGCCAGCAGTGCTAGCGGGAGTGGCGAGACCCAGTACTTC

abundance: once
d_gene: -
v_gene: TRBV4-2
j_gene: TRBJ2-1
CDR3aa: CASSFRSGTPVYNEQFF
CDR3nt: TGTGCCAGCAGCTTTCGGTCCGGGACACCCGTCTACAATGAGCAGTTCTTC

abundance: -
d_gene: -
v_gene: TRBV5-1
j_gene: TRBJ2-3
CDR3aa: CASSPDLTDTQYF
CDR3nt: TGCGCCAGCAGCCCGGATCTCACAGATACGCAGTATTTT

abundance: -
d_gene: TRBD2
v_gene: TRBV6-5
j_gene: TRBJ2-7
CDR3aa: CASSYLTAGENEQYF
CDR3nt: TGTGCCAGCAGTTACTTGACAGCGGGAGAAAACGAGCAGTACTTC

abundance: -
d_gene: -
v_gene: TRBV7-2
j_gene: TRBJ2-7
CDR3aa: CASSSGPLGLYEQYF
CDR3nt: TGTGCCAGCAGCTCGGGACCGCTGGGGCTCTACGAGCAGTACTTC

abundance: -
d_gene: -
v_gene: TRBV15
j_gene: TRBJ2-5
CDR3aa: CATSRGGGQRETQYF
CDR3nt: TGTGCCACCAGCAGAGGTGGAGGTCAACGGGAGACCCAGTACTTC

abundance: -
d_gene: -
v_gene: TRBV6-6
j_gene: TRBJ1-1
CDR3aa: CASREFPNTEAFF
CDR3nt: TGTGCCAGCAGAGAGTTCCCGAACACTGAAGCTTTCTTT

abundance: -
d_gene: -
v_gene: TRBV27
j_gene: TRBJ1-1
CDR3aa: CASSFMGRVYTEAFF
CDR3nt: TGTGCCAGCAGTTTCATGGGCAGGGTATATACTGAAGCTTTCTTT

abundance: -
d_gene: -
v_gene: TRBV5-4
j_gene: TRBJ2-2
CDR3aa: CASGRFGTGELFF
CDR3nt: TGTGCCAGCGGGAGATTCGGGACCGGGGAGCTGTTTTTT

abundance: -
d_gene: -
v_gene: TRBV2
j_gene: TRBJ2-7
CDR3aa: CASRISGTQTYEQYF
CDR3nt: TGTGCCAGCAGAATAAGCGGGACACAAACCTACGAGCAGTACTTC

abundance: -
d_gene: -
v_gene: TRBV15
j_gene: TRBJ2-7
CDR3aa: CATSREAGSYEQYF
CDR3nt: TGTGCCACCAGCAGAGAGGCAGGTTCCTACGAGCAGTACTTC

abundance: -
d_gene: -
v_gene: TRBV5-1
j_gene: TRBJ1-1
CDR3aa: CASSWALNTEAFF
CDR3nt: TGCGCCAGCAGCTGGGCCTTAAACACTGAAGCTTTCTTT

abundance: -
d_gene: -
v_gene: TRBV11-2
j_gene: TRBJ2-2
CDR3aa: CASSVRTNTGELFF
CDR3nt: TGTGCCAGCAGCGTCAGAACAAACACCGGGGAGCTGTTTTTT

abundance: -
d_gene: TRBD1
v_gene: TRBV5-1
j_gene: TRBJ1-2
CDR3aa: CASSVQQGEDGYTF
CDR3nt: TGCGCCAGCAGCGTTCAACAGGGGGAGGATGGCTACACCTTC

abundance: -
d_gene: TRBD1
v_gene: TRBV18
j_gene: TRBJ2-6
CDR3aa: CASSPSGQLRLGGANVLTF
CDR3nt: TGTGCCAGCTCACCTTCGGGACAGTTACGTTTGGGAGGGGCCAACGTCCTGACTTTC

abundance: once
d_gene: TRBD2
v_gene: TRBV28
j_gene: TRBJ2-7
CDR3aa: CASSLFSSGGEQYF
CDR3nt: TGTGCCAGCAGTTTATTCTCCTCGGGAGGCGAGCAGTACTTC

abundance: -
d_gene: TRBD2
v_gene: TRBV5-1
j_gene: TRBJ2-7
CDR3aa: CASSFGGRGIYEQYF
CDR3nt: TGCGCCAGCAGCTTTGGAGGGAGGGGTATCTACGAGCAGTACTTC

abundance: -
d_gene: -
v_gene: TRBV7-8
j_gene: TRBJ2-1
CDR3aa: CASSFPDSGRNNEQFF
CDR3nt: TGTGCCAGCAGCTTTCCCGACTCGGGCAGAAACAATGAGCAGTTCTTC

abundance: -
d_gene: -
v_gene: TRBV11-3
j_gene: TRBJ2-6
CDR3aa: CASSPGANVLTF
CDR3nt: TGTGCCAGCAGCCCCGGGGCCAACGTCCTGACTTTC

abundance: -
d_gene: -
v_gene: TRBV2
j_gene: TRBJ1-2
CDR3aa: CASSTLQGTNYGYTF
CDR3nt: TGTGCCAGCAGTACGTTACAGGGTACTAACTATGGCTACACCTTC

abundance: -
d_gene: -
v_gene: TRBV30
j_gene: TRBJ2-7
CDR3aa: CAWSVRVLGVSYEQYF
CDR3nt: TGTGCCTGGAGTGTACGGGTACTCGGGGTCTCCTACGAGCAGTACTTC

abundance: -
d_gene: -
v_gene: TRBV10-3
j_gene: TRBJ1-6
CDR3aa: CAISESSGGGGSPLHF
CDR3nt: TGTGCCATCAGTGAATCTAGCGGGGGTGGTGGCTCACCCCTCCACTTT

abundance: -
d_gene: -
v_gene: TRBV11-1
j_gene: TRBJ2-4
CDR3aa: CASSRSKNIQYF
CDR3nt: TGTGCCAGCAGCCGGTCTAAAAACATTCAGTACTTC

abundance: -
d_gene: -
v_gene: TRBV2
j_gene: TRBJ2-7
CDR3aa: CASRELYEQYF
CDR3nt: TGTGCCAGCAGGGAACTCTACGAGCAGTACTTC

abundance: -
d_gene: -
v_gene: TRBV6-1
j_gene: TRBJ1-1
CDR3aa: CASSKAGTNTEAFF
CDR3nt: TGTGCCAGCAGTAAAGCCGGGACGAACACTGAAGCTTTCTTT

abundance: -
d_gene: TRBD2
v_gene: TRBV7-6
j_gene: TRBJ2-5
CDR3aa: CASSFTGASGFQRETQYF
CDR3nt: TGTGCCAGCAGCTTTACGGGGGCTAGCGGGTTTCAGCGGGAGACCCAGTACTTC